This T cell receptor (beta chain) was captured in a study of blood T cells in healthy people across ages. Comments on this clonotype: The target antigen is unknown.

A second PCR of about 6 to 12 cycles used a sample-barcoded 5' primer and a J-beta primer mix. TCRdb analysed the 5' RACE reads with MiXCR anew, one entry per CDR3 protein. The top ten hold 22% of the sample, which has about 720,000 distinct CDR3 sequences, about a fifth seen once. Trimming pared 2 bases from V and 7 bases from J, leaving 11 bases between. This CDR3 contains 13 residues. The germline gives CDR1 MNHNY, CDR2 SVGAGI (reference sequence). Findings of the study overall: Higher diversity, along with more naive CD4+ cells, distinguished long-lived donors from aged donors. Bulk PBMC profiling left naive and antigen-experienced comparisons inconclusive. In older individuals, TCR beta diversity per million T cells was lower, falling roughly linearly with age.

The chain employs TRBV6-6 and TRBJ1-2; possibly TRBD1 for D (5 bases). The sequencing sample was made of blood. This clonotype originated in a man between 65 and 85 years old in good health. CDR3 bases: TGTGCCAGCAGTTACGGGGCAGGGACTGGCTACACCTTC. It codes for CASSYGAGTGYTF.